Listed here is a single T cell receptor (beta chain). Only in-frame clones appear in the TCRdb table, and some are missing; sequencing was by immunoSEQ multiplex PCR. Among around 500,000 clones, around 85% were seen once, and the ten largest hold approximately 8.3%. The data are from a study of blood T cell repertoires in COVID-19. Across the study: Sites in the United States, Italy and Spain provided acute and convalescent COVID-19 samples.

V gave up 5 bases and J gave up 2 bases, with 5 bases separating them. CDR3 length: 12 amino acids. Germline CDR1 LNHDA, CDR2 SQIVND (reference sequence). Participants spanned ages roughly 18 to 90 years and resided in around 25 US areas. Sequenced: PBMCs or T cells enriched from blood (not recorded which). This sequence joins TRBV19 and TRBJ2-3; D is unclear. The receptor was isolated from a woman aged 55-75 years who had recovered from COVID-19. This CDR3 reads CASSGATDTQYF. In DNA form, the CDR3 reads TGTGCCAGTAGTGGAGCCACAGATACGCAGTATTTT.